This T cell receptor (beta chain) was found in a study of STAT5B mutations in CD4+ large granular lymphocyte leukemia. Findings and caveats of the study: CD4-sorted patient repertoires seemed more clonal than healthy CD4+ repertoires.

Notes on this clone: Its antigen remains unknown.

Clones were read by immunoSEQ multiplex PCR, and TCRdb kept only the in-frame ones, dropping some. The sample holds fewer than 25,000 clones, around 84% seen once. V dropped 1 base and J dropped 3 bases, with 17 bases sitting between them. CDR1 and CDR2 (germline): MGHRA, YSYEKL. The CDR3 totals 17 residues. This chain uses TRBV4-1 with TRBJ2-3; D tentatively fits TRBD1 or TRBD2 (6 bases each). The receptor was derived from a human donor in good health. Sequenced input: CD4+ T cells from blood buffy coats. CDR3 nucleotides: TGCGCCAGCAGCCAAGGGTACGGGGGCAAAGGGACAGATACGCAGTATTTT. It codes for CASSQGYGGKGTDTQYF.